What follows describes a single T cell receptor beta chain. Germline CDR1 MGHRA, CDR2 YSYEKL. Trimming removed 0 bases from V and 1 base from J, with 9 bases in between. This CDR3 comprises 15 residues. The data were taken from a study of blood T cell repertoires in COVID-19. Libraries were prepared by immunoSEQ multiplex PCR; TCRdb keeps only in-frame clonotypes and omits some of them. Of fewer than 75,000 clones in the sample, 75% to 85% are singletons; the top ten hold roughly 6.3%. This receptor was identified in a woman between 55 and 75 years old with acute or convalescent COVID-19. Specimen: peripheral blood. The V and J genes are TRBV4-1 and TRBJ1-2; no clear D gene. CDR3 sequence (DNA): TGCGCCAGCAGCCAAGATTCCGACTTTAACTATGGCTACACCTTC. It encodes CASSQDSDFNYGYTF.